The 14 T cell receptor beta chains below were found in one sample sequenced in a study of graft-versus-host responses after intestinal transplantation. Only in-frame clones appear in the TCRdb table, and some are missing; sequencing was by immunoSEQ multiplex PCR. In the table there are tens of thousands of clones, approximately 92% of which are singletons. The specimen comprised PBMCs, sampled roughly 260 days after intestinal transplant. The receptors derive from a human patient who received an intestinal transplant, so some T cells may come from the graft donor.

This chain connects TRBV5-4 to TRBJ2-7, with a possible D match to TRBD1 (6 bases). CDR3 length: 15 amino acids. CDR1 is SGHNT and CDR2 is YYREEE in the germline V gene (reference sequence). V gave up 4 bases and J gave up 0 bases, with 14 bases separating them. The CDR3 coding sequence is TGTGCCAGCAGCCAACCGGGACAAAGCTCCTACGAGCAGTACTTC. Protein: CASSQPGQSSYEQYF.

The chain joins TRBV28 to TRBJ2-1; maybe TRBD1 (5 bases). This CDR3 region has 17 residues. Germline V CDR1 and CDR2: MDHEN, SYDVKM. Deletions cut 3 bases from V and 4 bases from J, with 19 bases between. DNA of the CDR3: TGTGCCAGCAGTTTCGGACATATAGCTTTGGATTACAATGAGCAGTTCTTC. It translates to CASSFGHIALDYNEQFF.

This chain links TRBV16 with TRBJ2-1; D is perhaps TRBD1 (6 bases). V was cut by 1 base and J by 10 bases, with 11 bases left in between. Germline-derived CDR1 and CDR2 are KGHSY and FQNENV. The CDR3 extends over 13 amino acids. CDR3 loop: CASSQLSGEEQFF. In DNA form, the CDR3 reads TGTGCCAGCAGCCAATTATCAGGGGAAGAGCAGTTCTTC.

This clone was counted a single time. The CDR3 sequence: CASSQDDGWSDEKLFF. The CDR3 region has the DNA TGTGCCAGCAGCCAAGATGACGGCTGGTCGGATGAAAAACTGTTTTTT. The chain links TRBV4-2 to TRBJ1-4; D uncertain. The CDR3 length is 16 residues. Trimming cost V 0 bases and J 6 bases, with 14 bases left between them. Germline V gene data show CDR1 as LGHNA and CDR2 as YNFKEQ.

The chain couples TRBV29-1 to TRBJ1-1, with D possibly being TRBD1 (5 bases). CDR3 length equals 11 residues. V was pared by 6 bases and J by 4 bases, with 9 bases between. CDR1 is SQVTM and CDR2 is ANQGSEA in the germline V gene. CDR3 DNA: TGCAGCGTGGGGACGGGCACTGAAGCTTTCTTT. Its translation: CSVGTGTEAFF.

The chain carries TRBV28 and TRBJ2-7; a possible D gene is TRBD2 (5 bases). Between the trimmed V and J ends, which lost 2 bases and 9 bases, there was a span of 8 bases. CDR3 length: 11 residues. Germline loops: CDR1 MDHEN, CDR2 SYDVKM. This chain's CDR3 is CASSLREGQYF. CDR3 coding DNA: TGTGCCAGCAGTTTACGAGAGGGGCAGTACTTC.

The rearrangement uses TRBV4-1 and TRBJ1-6; a possible D gene is TRBD1 (6 bases). This CDR3 comprises 18 residues. V was shortened by 0 bases and J by 9 bases, with 21 bases between the two germline ends. Germline values: CDR1 MGHRA, CDR2 YSYEKL. This CDR3 reads CASSQDGQHRASGSPLHF. The CDR3 region has the DNA TGCGCCAGCAGCCAAGACGGCCAGCACAGGGCCTCGGGTTCACCCCTCCACTTT.

V usage is TRBV6-6 and J usage is TRBJ2-3; D remains unclear. The germline V and J ends were trimmed by 8 bases and 1 base, with 13 bases remaining between them. The CDR3 covers 14 residues. Germline CDR1 and CDR2: MNHNY and SVGAGI (reference sequence). The CDR3 nucleotides read TGTGCCAGCCGCGCGAGAAGGGGCACAGATACGCAGTATTTT. This encodes CASRARRGTDTQYF.

In regard to this clone: Other nucleotide sequences in the sample specify the same CDR3. The V gene is TRBV19, the J gene TRBJ2-7; 7 positions match TRBD1. CDR3 size: 14 residues. J was trimmed by 1 base and V by 1 base; bases with no gene match: 1. The germline CDR1 and CDR2 sequences are LNHDA and SQIVND (reference sequence). CDR3 residues: CASSIGQGSYEQYF. CDR3 sequence (DNA): TGTGCCAGTAGTATAGGACAGGGTTCCTACGAGCAGTACTTC.

The chain employs TRBV2 and TRBJ2-7, with 7 positions matching TRBD1. The length of the CDR3 is 14 residues. After removal of 6 bases from V and 1 base from J, the junction contained 6 bases not matched to a gene. Germline V CDR1 and CDR2: SNHLY, FYNNEI. The CDR3 DNA sequence: TGTGCCAGCAGCTGGACAGGCCATTCCTACGAGCAGTACTTC. It yields the protein CASSWTGHSYEQYF.

The chain couples TRBV4-1 to TRBJ2-7; 13 bases agree with TRBD2. This CDR3 is built from 18 residues. The V and J ends lost 3 bases and 3 bases, in that order; junction bases with no gene match: 11. In germline, CDR1 is MGHRA, CDR2 YSYEKL. The CDR3 region is CASSHRTSGSGGYYEQYF. The CDR3 bases are TGCGCCAGCAGCCATCGGACTAGCGGGAGTGGGGGATACTACGAGCAGTACTTC.

This clone was picked up one time. V gene TRBV13 combines with J gene TRBJ2-5; D is possibly TRBD2 (5 bases). The CDR3 is made up of 14 amino acids. V was cut by 2 bases and J by 5 bases, with 12 bases left in between. CDR1 is PRHDT and CDR2 is FYEKMQ in the germline V gene (reference sequence). This CDR3 reads CASSLPGAGETQYF. CDR3 bases: TGTGCCAGCAGCTTACCGGGTGCGGGCGAGACCCAGTACTTC.

The count of this clone is one. The chain joins TRBV19 to TRBJ2-1, with 7 bases fitting TRBD2. The CDR3 totals 16 residues. Germline values: CDR1 LNHDA, CDR2 SQIVND (reference sequence). The J segment lost 0 bases and the V segment lost 3 bases, leaving 5 bases of the junction unmatched. CDR3 bases: TGTGCCAGTAGTATGGGGGGGGTTCGCTCCTACAATGAGCAGTTCTTC. Residues: CASSMGGVRSYNEQFF.

The chain has TRBV19 and TRBJ1-2; no definite D call. The CDR3 consists of 15 residues. V was clipped by 0 bases and J by 1 base, with 9 bases between them. From germline, CDR1 is LNHDA and CDR2 SQIVND (reference sequence). The CDR3 sequence: CASSIDPGRNYGYTF. As DNA, the CDR3 is TGTGCCAGTAGTATAGATCCCGGGCGTAACTATGGCTACACCTTC.